This entry is about one T cell receptor (beta chain). The antigen remains unidentified. Trimming shortened V by 4 bases and J by 6 bases, and 19 bases separated the two germline ends. CDR1 and CDR2 from the germline V gene are SQVTM and ANQGSEA. This CDR3 region has 14 residues. The data originate from a study of Ad26.COV2.S vaccination and SARS-CoV-2 variants. Study in general: Dosing was one shot or two shots 56 days apart. Whole-study results and caveats: Breadth, reportedly substantial, characterized the spike-specific CD8+ and CD4+ T cell responses after vaccination.

As to treatment: around 19 received Ad26.COV2.S at low or high dose, single or two shots; several received placebo; per-sample allocation not given. The investigators took samples on day 63 after the first vaccine or placebo injection. Libraries were prepared by immunoSEQ multiplex PCR; TCRdb keeps only in-frame clonotypes and omits some of them. The table includes about 420,000 clones, 85% to 90% detected once. The source is a person aged 18 to 59 who received the Ad26.COV2.S COVID-19 vaccine or a placebo. The sequencing used peripheral blood, collected in a trial of Ad26.COV2.S vaccine versus placebo. The gene calls are TRBV29-1 and TRBJ2-7; D is uncertain. In DNA form, the CDR3 reads TGCAGCGTTGGTAACAGAACCGATCTCGGCGAGCAGTACTTC. Amino acid sequence: CSVGNRTDLGEQYF.